These T cell receptor beta chains were read from a single sample in a study of blood T cell repertoires in COVID-19. Profiling relied on immunoSEQ multiplex PCR, and the TCRdb table lists in-frame clones only, not all of them. The sample comprises some 180,000 clones, around 80% of which are singletons, and roughly 14% rests with the top ten. The specimen was PBMCs or T cells enriched from blood (not recorded which). The receptors originated from a man aged 55-75 years who had been exposed to COVID-19. Each CDR3 is given with its conserved first and last residue. A D gene is named only where the DNA matches it firmly. Not all rows give a size; the values are once, few, many and, for expanded clones, a class.

D: -
length: 13
J: TRBJ2-3
V: TRBV12-3/TRBV12-4
size: once
CDR3: CASSDRRGSTQYF
DNA: TGTGCCAGCAGCGACAGACGGGGGAGTACGCAGTATTTT

D: TRBD1
length: 13
J: TRBJ1-2
V: TRBV29-1
size: -
CDR3: CSAEQTGGYGYTF
DNA: TGCAGCGCCGAGCAGACAGGGGGCTATGGCTACACCTTC

D: -
length: 15
J: TRBJ2-7
V: TRBV6-5
size: -
CDR3: CASSPNTQVLYEQYF
DNA: TGTGCCAGCAGCCCCAATACGCAGGTCCTCTACGAGCAGTACTTC

D: TRBD1
length: 15
J: TRBJ1-3
V: TRBV6-6
size: -
CDR3: CASSYSGTGVNTIYF
DNA: TGTGCCAGCAGTTACTCCGGGACAGGGGTAAACACCATATATTTT

D: TRBD2
length: 15
J: TRBJ2-3
V: TRBV11-1
size: -
CDR3: CASSFLAGVGDTQYF
DNA: TGTGCCAGCAGCTTCCTAGCGGGAGTTGGAGATACGCAGTATTTT

D: -
length: 14
J: TRBJ1-6
V: TRBV9
size: -
CDR3: CASSVYQGNSPLHF
DNA: TGTGCCAGCAGCGTCTACCAGGGGAATTCACCCCTCCACTTT

D: TRBD2
length: 14
J: TRBJ2-1
V: TRBV6-5
size: -
CDR3: CASSPGLGGNEQFF
DNA: TGTGCCAGCAGTCCCGGACTAGGAGGCAATGAGCAGTTCTTC

D: TRBD2
length: 15
J: TRBJ2-3
V: TRBV19
size: -
CDR3: CASSRGLAGTDTQYF
DNA: TGTGCCAGTAGTAGGGGACTAGCCGGGACAGATACGCAGTATTTT

D: -
length: 13
J: TRBJ1-5
V: TRBV14
size: once
CDR3: CASSQDLDQPQHF
DNA: TGTGCCAGCAGCCAAGATCTAGATCAGCCCCAGCATTTT

D: -
length: 14
J: TRBJ1-4
V: TRBV27
size: -
CDR3: CASSSGGIGEKLFF
DNA: TGTGCCAGCAGTTCGGGGGGAATTGGAGAAAAACTGTTTTTT

D: TRBD2
length: 14
J: TRBJ2-7
V: TRBV6-2/TRBV6-3
size: -
CDR3: CASSQTSTSYEQYF
DNA: TGTGCCAGCAGTCAGACTAGCACCTCCTACGAGCAGTACTTC

D: TRBD1
length: 14
J: TRBJ2-5
V: TRBV7-2
size: -
CDR3: CASSLDRGPETQYF
DNA: TGTGCCAGCAGCCTAGACAGGGGCCCAGAGACCCAGTACTTC

D: TRBD1
length: 16
J: TRBJ2-1
V: TRBV7-3
size: -
CDR3: CASSSRDSSSYNEQFF
DNA: TGTGCCAGCAGCTCACGGGACAGTAGCTCCTACAATGAGCAGTTCTTC

D: -
length: 13
J: TRBJ2-1
V: TRBV24-1
size: -
CDR3: CATSGSSYNEQFF
DNA: TGTGCCACTAGCGGAAGCTCCTACAATGAGCAGTTCTTC

D: TRBD2
length: 15
J: TRBJ2-7
V: TRBV28
size: -
CDR3: CASSRLAGPGYEQYF
DNA: TGTGCCAGCAGTCGACTAGCGGGACCGGGTTACGAGCAGTACTTC